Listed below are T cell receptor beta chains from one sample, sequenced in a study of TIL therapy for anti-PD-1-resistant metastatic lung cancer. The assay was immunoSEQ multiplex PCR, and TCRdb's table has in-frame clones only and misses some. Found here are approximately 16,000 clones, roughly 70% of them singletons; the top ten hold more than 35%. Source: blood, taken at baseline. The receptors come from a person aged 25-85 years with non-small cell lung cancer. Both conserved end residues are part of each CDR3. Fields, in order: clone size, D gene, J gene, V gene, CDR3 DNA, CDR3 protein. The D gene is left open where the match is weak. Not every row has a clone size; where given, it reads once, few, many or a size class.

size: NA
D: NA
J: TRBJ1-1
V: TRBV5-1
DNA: TGCGCCAGCAGCTTGGGGGTTTATGGTAACACTGAAGCTTTCTTT
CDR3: CASSLGVYGNTEAFF

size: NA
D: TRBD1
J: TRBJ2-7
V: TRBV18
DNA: TGTGCCAGCTCACAATTGGGACAGGGGGCAAGGGAGCAGTACTTC
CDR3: CASSQLGQGAREQYF

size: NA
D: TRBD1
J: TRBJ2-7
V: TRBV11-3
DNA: TGTGCCAGCAGCTTAGAAGGACAGGGGCACTACGAGCAGTACTTC
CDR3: CASSLEGQGHYEQYF

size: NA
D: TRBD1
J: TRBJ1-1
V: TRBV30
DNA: TGTGCCTGGAGTTATACCAGGGGGAAGACTGAAGCTTTCTTT
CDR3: CAWSYTRGKTEAFF

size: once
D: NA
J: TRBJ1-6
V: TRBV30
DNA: TGTGCCTGGAGAAGCTCCTATAATTCACCCCTCCACTTT
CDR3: CAWRSSYNSPLHF

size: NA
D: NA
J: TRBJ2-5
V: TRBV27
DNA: TGTGCCAGCAGTTTCGCCCAGGGGGGGCGTATGTCGGAGACCCAGTACTTC
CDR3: CASSFAQGGRMSETQYF

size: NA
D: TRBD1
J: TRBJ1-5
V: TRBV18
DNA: TGTGCCAGCTCACCATTGTCGGCAGGGGGTAATCAGCCCCAGCATTTT
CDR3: CASSPLSAGGNQPQHF

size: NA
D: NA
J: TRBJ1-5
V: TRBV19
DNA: TGTGCCAGTAGTATCCGGGGAAGGCAGCCCCAGCATTTT
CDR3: CASSIRGRQPQHF

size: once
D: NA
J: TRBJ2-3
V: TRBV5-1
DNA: TGCGCCAGCAGCCGGGACTCTACTAGCACAGATACGCAGTATTTT
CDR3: CASSRDSTSTDTQYF

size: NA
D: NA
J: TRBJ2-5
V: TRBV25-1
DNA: TGTGCCAGCAGTCCCCGTGGACTAAGGGCGGAGACCCAGTACTTC
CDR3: CASSPRGLRAETQYF

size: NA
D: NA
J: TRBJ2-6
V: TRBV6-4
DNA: TGTGCCAGCAGTGAGGACAGCTCTGGGGCCAACGTCCTGACTTTC
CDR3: CASSEDSSGANVLTF

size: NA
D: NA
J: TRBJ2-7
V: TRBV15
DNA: TGTGCCACCAGCAGAGATCCCCTAGGGGGGACATCCTACGAGCAGTACTTC
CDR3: CATSRDPLGGTSYEQYF

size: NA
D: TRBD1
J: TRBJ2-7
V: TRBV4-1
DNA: TGCGCCAGCAGCCATCGGGACAGTTCCTCCTACGAGCAGTACTTC
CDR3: CASSHRDSSSYEQYF

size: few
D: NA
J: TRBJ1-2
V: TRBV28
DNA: TGTGCCAGCAGTTTATTCAGCAGGGGCCCAGCTAACTATGGCTACACCTTC
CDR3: CASSLFSRGPANYGYTF

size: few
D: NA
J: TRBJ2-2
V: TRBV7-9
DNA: TGTGCCAGCAGCTTAGGCCAAAACACCGGGGAGCTGTTTTTT
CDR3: CASSLGQNTGELFF

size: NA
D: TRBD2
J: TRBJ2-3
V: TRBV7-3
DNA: TGTGCCAGCGCGCCTAGAGGACTAGAAACAGATACGCAGTATTTT
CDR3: CASAPRGLETDTQYF

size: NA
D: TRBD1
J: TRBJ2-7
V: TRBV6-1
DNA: TGTGCCAGCAGTGAGGCCGGGACAGGGGAATACGAGCAGTACTTC
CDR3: CASSEAGTGEYEQYF

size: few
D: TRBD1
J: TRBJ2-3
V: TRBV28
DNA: TGTGCCAGCAGCATAGACAGGGGCGGTACAGATACGCAGTATTTT
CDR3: CASSIDRGGTDTQYF

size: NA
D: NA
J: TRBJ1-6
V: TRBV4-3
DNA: TGCGCCAGCAGCCAAGAAGGTAGTGTACCCCTCCACTTT
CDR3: CASSQEGSVPLHF

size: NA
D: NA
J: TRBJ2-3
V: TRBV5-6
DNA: TGTGCCAGCAGGGCAGGGACGGTCCATACGCAGTATTTT
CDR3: CASRAGTVHTQYF

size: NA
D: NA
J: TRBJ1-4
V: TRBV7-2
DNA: TGTGCCAGCAGCTTATATCGTTGGGCAGGTGAAAAACTGTTTTTT
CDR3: CASSLYRWAGEKLFF

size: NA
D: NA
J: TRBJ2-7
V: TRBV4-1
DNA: TGCGCCAGCAGCCAAGGGATGTATTCCTACGAGCAGTACTTC
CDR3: CASSQGMYSYEQYF

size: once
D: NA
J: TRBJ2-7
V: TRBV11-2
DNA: TGTGCCAGCAGCTTAGATACAGTTTCCGTCGAGCAGTACTTC
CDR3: CASSLDTVSVEQYF

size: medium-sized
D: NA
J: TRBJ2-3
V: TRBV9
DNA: TGTGCCAGCAGCGACCCAAGAACGGCGGTGACAGATACGCAGTATTTT
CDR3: CASSDPRTAVTDTQYF

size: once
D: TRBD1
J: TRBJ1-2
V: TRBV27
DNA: TGTGCCAGCAGACCCAACCGGGACAGGGGGCTTAGTCGGTATGGCTACACCTTC
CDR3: CASRPNRDRGLSRYGYTF

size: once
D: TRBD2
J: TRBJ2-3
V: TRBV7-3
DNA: TGTGCCAGCAGCACGGGACTAGCGGGGGCGGCACATGATACGCAGTATTTT
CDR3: CASSTGLAGAAHDTQYF

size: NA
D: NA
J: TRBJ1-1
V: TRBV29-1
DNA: TGCAGCGTCGGCTGGGTACAGCCGAACACTGAAGCTTTCTTT
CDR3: CSVGWVQPNTEAFF